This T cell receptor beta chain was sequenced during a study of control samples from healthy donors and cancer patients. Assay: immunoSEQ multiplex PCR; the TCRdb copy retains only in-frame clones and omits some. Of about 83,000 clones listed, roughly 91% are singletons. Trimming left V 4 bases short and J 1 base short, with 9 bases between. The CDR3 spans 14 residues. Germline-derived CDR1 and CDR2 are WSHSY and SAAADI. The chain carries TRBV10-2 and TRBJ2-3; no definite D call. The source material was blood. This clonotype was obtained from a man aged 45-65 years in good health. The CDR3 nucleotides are TGCGCCAGCAGTGGAACTGACCGCACAGATACGCAGTATTTT. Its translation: CASSGTDRTDTQYF.